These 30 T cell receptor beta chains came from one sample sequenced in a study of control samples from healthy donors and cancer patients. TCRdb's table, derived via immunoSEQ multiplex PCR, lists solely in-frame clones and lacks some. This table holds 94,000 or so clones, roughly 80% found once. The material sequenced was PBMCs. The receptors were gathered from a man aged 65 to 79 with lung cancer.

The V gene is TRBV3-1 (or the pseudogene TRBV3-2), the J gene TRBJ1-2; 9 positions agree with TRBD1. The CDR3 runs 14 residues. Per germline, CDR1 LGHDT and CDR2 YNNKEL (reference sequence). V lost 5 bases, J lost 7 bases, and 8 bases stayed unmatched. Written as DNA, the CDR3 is TGTGCCAGCAGCGACCATACAGGGGGCAGTGGCTACACCTTC. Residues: CASSDHTGGSGYTF.

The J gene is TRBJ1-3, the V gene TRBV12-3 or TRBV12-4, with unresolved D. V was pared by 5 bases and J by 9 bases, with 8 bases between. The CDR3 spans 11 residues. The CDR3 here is CASSVSGTIYF. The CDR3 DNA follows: TGTGCCAGCAGTGTTAGTGGCACCATATATTTT.

The CDR3 DNA sequence: TGTGCCAGCAGTAAGCCTCTACAGGGTGCTGGAAACACCATATATTTT. Translation: CASSKPLQGAGNTIYF. The rearrangement joins TRBV7-8 to TRBJ1-3, with D possibly matching TRBD1 (6 bases). Between the trimmed V and J ends, which lost 6 bases and 2 bases, there was a span of 17 bases. The CDR3 is made up of 16 amino acids. Germline CDR1 reads SGHVS; CDR2 reads FQNEAQ.

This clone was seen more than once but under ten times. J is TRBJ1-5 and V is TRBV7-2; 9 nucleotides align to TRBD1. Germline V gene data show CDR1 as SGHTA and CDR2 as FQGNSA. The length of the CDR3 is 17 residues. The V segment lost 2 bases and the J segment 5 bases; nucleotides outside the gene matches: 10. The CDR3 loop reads CASSLKGGQGSDQPQHF. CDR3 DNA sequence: TGTGCCAGCAGCTTAAAAGGGGGACAGGGATCGGATCAGCCCCAGCATTTT.

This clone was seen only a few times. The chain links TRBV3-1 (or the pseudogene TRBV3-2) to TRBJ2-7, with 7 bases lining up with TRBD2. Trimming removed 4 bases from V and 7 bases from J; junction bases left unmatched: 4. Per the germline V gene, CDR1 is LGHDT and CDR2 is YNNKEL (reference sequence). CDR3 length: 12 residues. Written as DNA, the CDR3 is TGTGCCAGCAGCCCCACCGGGGGGGAGCAGTACTTC. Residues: CASSPTGGEQYF.

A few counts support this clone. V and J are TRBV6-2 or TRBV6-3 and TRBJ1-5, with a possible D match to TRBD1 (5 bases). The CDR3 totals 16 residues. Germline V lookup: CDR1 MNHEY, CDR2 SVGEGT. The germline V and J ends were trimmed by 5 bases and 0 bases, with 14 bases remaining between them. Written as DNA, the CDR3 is TGTGCCAGCAGTAAAGGGGTTGAATATAGCAATCAGCCCCAGCATTTT. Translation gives CASSKGVEYSNQPQHF.

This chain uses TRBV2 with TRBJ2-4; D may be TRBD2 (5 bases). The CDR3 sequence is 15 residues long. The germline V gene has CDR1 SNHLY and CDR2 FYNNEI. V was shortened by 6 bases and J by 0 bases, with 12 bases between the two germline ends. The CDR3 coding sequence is TGTGCCAGCAGCTATATAGGGAGAGCCAAAAACATTCAGTACTTC. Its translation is CASSYIGRAKNIQYF.

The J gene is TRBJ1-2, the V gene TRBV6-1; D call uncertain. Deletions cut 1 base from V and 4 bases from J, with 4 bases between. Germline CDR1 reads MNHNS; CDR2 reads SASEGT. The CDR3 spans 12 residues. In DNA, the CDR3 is TGTGCCAGCAGTGAAGACGCCTATGGCTACACCTTC. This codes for CASSEDAYGYTF.

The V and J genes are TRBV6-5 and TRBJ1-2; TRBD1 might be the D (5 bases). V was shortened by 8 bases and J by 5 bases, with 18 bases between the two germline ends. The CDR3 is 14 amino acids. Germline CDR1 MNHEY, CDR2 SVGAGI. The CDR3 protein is CASGDPASPYGYTF. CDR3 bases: TGTGCCAGCGGGGACCCCGCGTCCCCTTATGGCTACACCTTC.

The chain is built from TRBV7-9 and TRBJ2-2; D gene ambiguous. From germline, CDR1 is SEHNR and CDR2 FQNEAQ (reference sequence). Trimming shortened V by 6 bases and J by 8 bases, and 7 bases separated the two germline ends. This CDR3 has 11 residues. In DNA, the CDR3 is TGTGCCAGCAGATATATGGGGGAGCTGTTTTTT. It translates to CASRYMGELFF.

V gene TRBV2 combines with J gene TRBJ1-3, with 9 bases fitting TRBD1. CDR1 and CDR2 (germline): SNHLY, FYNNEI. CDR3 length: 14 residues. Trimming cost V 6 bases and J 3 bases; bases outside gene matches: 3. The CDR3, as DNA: TGTGCCAGCAGCGGGGACAGGGTTGGAAACACCATATATTTT. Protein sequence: CASSGDRVGNTIYF.

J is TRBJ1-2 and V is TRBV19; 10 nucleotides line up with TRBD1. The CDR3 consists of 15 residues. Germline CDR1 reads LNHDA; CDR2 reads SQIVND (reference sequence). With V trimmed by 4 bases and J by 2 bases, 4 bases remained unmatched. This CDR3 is CASSRTGGMNYGYTF. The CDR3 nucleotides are TGTGCCAGTAGTAGGACAGGGGGGATGAACTATGGCTACACCTTC.

In DNA form, the CDR3 reads TGTGCCAGCAGCCCTGGGGGGCTTAACAAAAACATTCAGTACTTC. It encodes CASSPGGLNKNIQYF. The V call is TRBV7-2, the J call TRBJ2-4; D tentatively fits TRBD1 or TRBD2 (6 bases each). V lost 5 bases to trimming and J lost 3 bases, with 14 bases between them. CDR1 is SGHTA and CDR2 is FQGNSA in the germline V gene. The CDR3 spans 15 residues.

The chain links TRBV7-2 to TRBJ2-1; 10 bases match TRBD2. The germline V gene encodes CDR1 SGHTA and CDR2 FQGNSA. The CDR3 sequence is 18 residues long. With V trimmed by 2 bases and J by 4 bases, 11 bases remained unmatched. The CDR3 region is CASSLSRLAGAAYNEQFF. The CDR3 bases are TGTGCCAGCAGCTTATCTCGGCTAGCGGGGGCTGCGTACAATGAGCAGTTCTTC.

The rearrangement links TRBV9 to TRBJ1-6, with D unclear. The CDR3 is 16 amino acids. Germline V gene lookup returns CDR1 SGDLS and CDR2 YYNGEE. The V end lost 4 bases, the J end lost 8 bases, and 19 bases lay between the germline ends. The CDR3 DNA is TGTGCCAGCAGCCCCCGTGGCCTCAGGATAGATTCACCCCTCCACTTT. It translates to CASSPRGLRIDSPLHF.

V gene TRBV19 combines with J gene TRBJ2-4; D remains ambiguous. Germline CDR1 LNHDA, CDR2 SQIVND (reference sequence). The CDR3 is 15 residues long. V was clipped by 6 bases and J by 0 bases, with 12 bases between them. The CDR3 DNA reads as TGTGCCAGTAGCAGAGTTGATCTAGCCAAAAACATTCAGTACTTC. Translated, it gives CASSRVDLAKNIQYF.

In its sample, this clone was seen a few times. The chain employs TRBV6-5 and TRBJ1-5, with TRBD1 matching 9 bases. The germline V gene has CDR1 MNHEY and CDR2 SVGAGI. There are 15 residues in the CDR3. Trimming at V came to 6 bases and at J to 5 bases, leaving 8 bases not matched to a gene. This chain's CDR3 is CASRSPQGADQPQHF. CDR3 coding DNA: TGTGCCAGCAGATCGCCACAGGGGGCGGATCAGCCCCAGCATTTT.

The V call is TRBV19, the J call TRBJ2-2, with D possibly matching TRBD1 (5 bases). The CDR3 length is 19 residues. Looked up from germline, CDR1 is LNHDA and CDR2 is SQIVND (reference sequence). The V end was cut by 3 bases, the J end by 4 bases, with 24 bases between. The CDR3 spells CASSILNLAGKIGTGELFF. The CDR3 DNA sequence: TGTGCCAGTAGTATCCTCAACCTTGCAGGGAAGATCGGCACCGGGGAGCTGTTTTTT.

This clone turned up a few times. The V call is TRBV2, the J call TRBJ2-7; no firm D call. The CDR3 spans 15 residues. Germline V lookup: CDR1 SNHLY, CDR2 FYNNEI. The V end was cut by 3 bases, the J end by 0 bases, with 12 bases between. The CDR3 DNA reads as TGTGCCAGCAGTGAGGTTGGCAGAGTCTCCTACGAGCAGTACTTC. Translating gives CASSEVGRVSYEQYF.

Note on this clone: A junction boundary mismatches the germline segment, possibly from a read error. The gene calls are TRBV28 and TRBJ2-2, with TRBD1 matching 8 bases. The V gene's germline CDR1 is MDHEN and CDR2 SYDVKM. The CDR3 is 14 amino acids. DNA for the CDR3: TGTGCCAGCAGTTTAAGGGACAGGTACGGGGCGCTGTTTTTT. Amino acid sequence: CASSLRDRYGALFF.

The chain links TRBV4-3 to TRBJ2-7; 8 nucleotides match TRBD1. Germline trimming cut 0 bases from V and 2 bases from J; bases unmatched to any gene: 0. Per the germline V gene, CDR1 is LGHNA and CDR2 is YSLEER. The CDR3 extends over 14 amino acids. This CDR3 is CASSQEQGAYEQYF. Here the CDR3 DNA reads TGCGCCAGCAGCCAAGAACAGGGGGCCTACGAGCAGTACTTC.

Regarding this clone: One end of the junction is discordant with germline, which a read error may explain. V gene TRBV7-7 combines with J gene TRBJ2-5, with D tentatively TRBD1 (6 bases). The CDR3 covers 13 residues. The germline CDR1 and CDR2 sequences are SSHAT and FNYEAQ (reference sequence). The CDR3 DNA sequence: TGTGCTAGCAGCTCCGGTAGGGGGGAGACCCAGTACTTC. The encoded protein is CASSSGRGETQYF.

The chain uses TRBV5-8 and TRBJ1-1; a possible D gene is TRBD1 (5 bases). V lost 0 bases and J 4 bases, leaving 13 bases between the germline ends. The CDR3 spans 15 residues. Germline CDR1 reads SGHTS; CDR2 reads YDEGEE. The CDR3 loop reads CASSLVLREGTEAFF. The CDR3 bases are TGTGCCAGCAGCTTGGTTCTCAGGGAGGGCACTGAAGCTTTCTTT.

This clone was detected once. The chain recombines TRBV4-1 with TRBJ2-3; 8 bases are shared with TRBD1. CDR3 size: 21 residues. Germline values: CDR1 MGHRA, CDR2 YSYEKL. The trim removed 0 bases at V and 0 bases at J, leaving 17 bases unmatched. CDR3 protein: CASSQDGSGGLQGGSTDTQYF. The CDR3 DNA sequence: TGCGCCAGCAGCCAAGATGGGTCAGGGGGCTTACAGGGGGGCAGCACAGATACGCAGTATTTT.

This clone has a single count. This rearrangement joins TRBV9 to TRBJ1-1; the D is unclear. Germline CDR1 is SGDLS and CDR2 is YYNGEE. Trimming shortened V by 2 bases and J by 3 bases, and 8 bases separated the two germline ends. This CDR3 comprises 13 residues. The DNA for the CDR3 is TGTGCCAGCAGCGTTTCCCTTGACACTGAAGCTTTCTTT. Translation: CASSVSLDTEAFF.

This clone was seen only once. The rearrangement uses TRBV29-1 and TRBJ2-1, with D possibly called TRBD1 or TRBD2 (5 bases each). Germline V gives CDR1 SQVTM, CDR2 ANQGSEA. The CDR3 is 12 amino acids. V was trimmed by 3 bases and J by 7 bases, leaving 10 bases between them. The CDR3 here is CSVDGTRNEQFF. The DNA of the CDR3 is TGCAGCGTTGACGGGACGAGGAATGAGCAGTTCTTC.

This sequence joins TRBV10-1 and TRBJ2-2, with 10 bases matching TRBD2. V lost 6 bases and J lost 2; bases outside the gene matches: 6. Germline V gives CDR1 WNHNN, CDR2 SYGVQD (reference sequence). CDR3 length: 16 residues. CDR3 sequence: CASSDKRGGNTGELFF. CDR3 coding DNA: TGCGCCAGCAGCGATAAGCGGGGGGGCAACACCGGGGAGCTGTTTTTT.

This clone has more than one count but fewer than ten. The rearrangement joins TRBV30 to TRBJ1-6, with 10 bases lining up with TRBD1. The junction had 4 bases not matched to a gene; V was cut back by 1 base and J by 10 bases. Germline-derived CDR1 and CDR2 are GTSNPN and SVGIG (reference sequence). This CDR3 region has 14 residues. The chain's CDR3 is CAWSAGQGNSPLHF. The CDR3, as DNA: TGTGCCTGGAGTGCGGGACAGGGGAACTCACCCCTCCACTTT.

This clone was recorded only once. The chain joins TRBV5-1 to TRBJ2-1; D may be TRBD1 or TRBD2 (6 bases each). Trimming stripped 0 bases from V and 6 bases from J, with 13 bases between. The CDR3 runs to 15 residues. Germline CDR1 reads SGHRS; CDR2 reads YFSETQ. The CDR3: CASSLAGGGFNEQFF. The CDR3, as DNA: TGCGCCAGCAGCTTGGCCGGAGGGGGGTTCAATGAGCAGTTCTTC.

The CDR3 nucleotides read TGTGCCAGTAATGTTAGGGACGCGAACACCGGGGAGCTGTTTTTT. This sequence encodes CASNVRDANTGELFF. The chain links TRBV19 to TRBJ2-2, with D possibly called TRBD1 or TRBD2 (5 bases each). Trimming cost V 7 bases and J 0 bases, with 12 bases left between them. Germline lookup yields CDR1 LNHDA and CDR2 SQIVND (reference sequence). This CDR3 spans 15 amino acids.